This TCR beta chain was obtained from a study of shared clonotypes between healthy human individuals (dated by TCRdb to 2018 to 2021). Describing the broader study: A couple of women and a few men aged 18 to 49 years were included in the cohort. The study deeply sequenced blood TCR repertoires of about five healthy adults to estimate repertoire size and the extent of clonotype sharing between individuals. To increase sequencing depth and limit assay-specific biases, different laboratories used diverse techniques to prepare libraries and sequence TCR repertoires. Each donor's leukapheresis produced roughly between roughly 0.85 and 10 billion PBMCs.

General findings and caveats noted by the study authors: Pairwise subsampling led to the expectation that sequencing depth would affect the degree of clonotype sharing among donors. Sampling was restricted to blood, and TCR repertoires in tissue are likely to differ from TCR repertoires in blood. Because the study included a small number of donors, the genetic and exposure-history diversity represented was limited.

In regard to this clone: No antigen is known for it. A much larger clone differs from this one at a single base, so this may be a read error.

The germline V gene supplies CDR1 SGHTA and CDR2 FQGNSA. The V end gives up 5 bases and the J end 15 bases, leaving 17 bases in the junction not matched to a gene. Including cysteine and phenylalanine, the CDR3 has 15 amino acids. Just the 45-base CDR3 DNA is kept, in frame starting at base 1. The donors were healthy, HIV-negative adults who had no recently reported acute infections or vaccinations. Every donor was a Caucasian adult residing in Nashville, Tennessee, USA. For unsorted samples, tens of millions of PBMCs were counted, and genomic DNA was extracted using the QIAamp DNA Blood Mini kit. Blood was collected by leukapheresis, and PBMCs were isolated by Ficoll-Histopaque density gradient centrifugation and then cryopreserved in liquid nitrogen vapor phase. Using the deep immunoSEQ assay, TCR CDR3 regions were amplified from genomic DNA by multiplex PCR. Genomic DNA extracted from each cell subset was distributed evenly over all wells of several immunoSEQ 96-well plates, and each plate served as one replicate. For unsorted PBMC, around 300 ng genomic DNA, equal to 30,000 or so T cell genomes, was loaded into each replicate PCR. Ten immunoSEQ deep assay plates were used to sequence the unsorted PBMC genomic DNA. The purified libraries were quantified using a Qubit 3.0 fluorometer, sized with a Bioanalyzer 2100, and then quantified again using the KAPA Library Quantification kit. Each immunoSEQ 96-well plate was sequenced on its own single-read 150-cycle Illumina NextSeq 550 flow cell. The authors processed their data as follows. Because only junctional sequences without quality scores were contained in the immunoSEQ output, filtering matching that applied to full-length reads could not be performed. Sequences were annotated with PyIR, a Python wrapper for IgBLAST v1.9, using IMGT germline references to assign V/J genes and CDR3. Reads with weak V/J assignments (E-value above 1e-6), missing CDR3, stop codons, out-of-frame junctions, or ambiguous translated residues were removed. A V3J clonotype was defined by an identical inferred V gene, J gene, and CDR3 amino acid sequence. To compute the percentage overlap between repertoires, the number of shared unique clonotypes was divided by the size of the smaller repertoire. RTK rarefaction, the Chao1 estimator, and Recon v2.1 estimates of unobserved clonotypes were used to assess repertoire richness. TCRdb carries this immuneACCESS record with in-frame sequences only. Its versions omit some clonotypes, under half of them owing to an unresolved V gene in the studies checked, with the rest unexplained. V, J and clone size reflect that table, while D and trimming were determined from the DNA. The table for this sample lists over 400,000 clones; 65% to 85% of them were counted only once. About an eighth of the sample rests with the top ten.

The source of this sequence is a woman between 40 and 55 years old in good health. Some clones in this sample may be carry-over from other donors' samples. Sequencing used PBMCs. Recombination linked TRBV7-2 to TRBJ2-1; the junction holds 9 bases that match TRBD1. The sequenced DNA: TGTGCCAGCAGCCCCTGGTACAGGGGGCGCCAGATCGGGTTCTTC. Translated, it gives CASSPWYRGRQIGFF.